The clone carrying this TCR beta chain was detected ten times or more. This specimen comes from a study of neurological immune-mediated disorders. TCRdb ran MiXCR on the 5' RACE reads and lists one entry per CDR3 protein. The sample lists around 28,000 distinct CDR3 sequences; less than 8.5% were seen once. Sequenced material: PBMCs. This sequence originates from a woman in her forties or fifties in good health.

The CDR3 here is CASRGQSSYEQYF. The CDR3 nucleotides are TGTGCCAGCAGGGGACAGAGCTCCTACGAGCAGTACTTC. This chain connects TRBV2 to TRBJ2-7; 7 nucleotides align to TRBD1. The CDR3 loop spans 13 amino acids. The V gene end was trimmed by 6 bases and the J gene end by 0 bases; junction bases not matched to a gene: 2. The V gene's germline CDR1 is SNHLY and CDR2 FYNNEI.